A single sample gave rise to the 8 T cell receptor beta chains below, sequenced in a study of blood T cell repertoires in COVID-19. Libraries were prepared by immunoSEQ multiplex PCR; TCRdb keeps only in-frame clonotypes and omits some of them. Seen here are 150,000 to 250,000 clones, roughly four fifths observed once, and the top ten hold around 11%. Source material: PBMCs or T cells enriched from blood (not recorded which). All receptors derive from a middle-aged man who had recovered from COVID-19.

The rearrangement uses TRBV18 and TRBJ2-1; 7 bases match TRBD2. Germline CDR1 KGHSH, CDR2 LQKENI. This CDR3 has 14 amino acids. V shed 3 bases, J shed 8 bases, and the junction held 7 bases outside the gene matches. CDR3 in DNA: TGTGCCAGCTCACCGGGGAGGGTCCTCGATGAGCAGTTCTTC. Amino acid sequence: CASSPGRVLDEQFF.

The CDR3 DNA follows: TGTGCCAGCAGCTTCGACAGGGGGCGTCTTGGCTACACCTTC. Translation: CASSFDRGRLGYTF. This chain joins TRBV5-4 and TRBJ1-2; 10 bases map to TRBD1. The CDR3 has 14 residues. The germline gives CDR1 SGHNT, CDR2 YYREEE (reference sequence). The V and J ends lost 2 bases and 7 bases, in that order; junction bases with no gene match: 5.

The CDR3 sequence is CASSIGQYQETQYF. The CDR3 DNA sequence: TGTGCCAGCAGTATAGGACAGTACCAAGAGACCCAGTACTTC. The chain recombines TRBV25-1 with TRBJ2-5; TRBD1 might be the D (6 bases). CDR1 is MGHDK, CDR2 SYGVNS, per germline. Trimming took 5 bases from V and 0 from J, leaving 10 bases between them. The CDR3 extends over 14 amino acids.

The rearrangement uses TRBV9 and TRBJ2-3; weak D call: TRBD1 (6 bases). CDR1 and CDR2 (germline): SGDLS, YYNGEE. Trimming shortened V by 3 bases and J by 1 base, and 12 bases separated the two germline ends. The length of the CDR3 is 15 residues. CDR3 DNA: TGTGCCAGCAGCGCAGGGGCTGAGGGCACAGATACGCAGTATTTT. Protein: CASSAGAEGTDTQYF.

Comments on this clone: Other DNA sequences within the sample encode an identical CDR3. The chain recombines TRBV19 with TRBJ1-1, with 7 bases that match TRBD1. Germline V gives CDR1 LNHDA, CDR2 SQIVND (reference sequence). The V segment lost 4 bases and the J segment 0 bases; nucleotides outside the gene matches: 2. The CDR3 is made up of 14 amino acids. The CDR3 is CASSTDRLNTEAFF. The CDR3 nucleotides read TGTGCCAGTAGTACGGACAGGCTGAACACTGAAGCTTTCTTT.

The chain uses TRBV3-1 (or the pseudogene TRBV3-2) and TRBJ2-3; the match to TRBD2 covers 13 bases. Germline-derived CDR1 and CDR2 are LGHDT and YNNKEL (reference sequence). V gave up 6 bases and J gave up 2 bases; unmatched junction bases: 5. The CDR3 runs to 16 residues. CDR3 coding DNA: TGTGCCAGCAGACTAGCGGGAGGGCTACCCACAGATACGCAGTATTTT. This encodes CASRLAGGLPTDTQYF.

A few counts support this clone. The genes are TRBV25-1 and TRBJ1-1; TRBD1 agrees at 7 bases. The V gene end was trimmed by 3 bases and the J gene end by 3 bases; junction bases not matched to a gene: 4. CDR3 length: 14 amino acids. Germline V gene sequence: CDR1 MGHDK, CDR2 SYGVNS. The CDR3 bases are TGTGCCAGCAGTGATACAGGGGCCTACACTGAAGCTTTCTTT. Encoded protein: CASSDTGAYTEAFF.

The genes are TRBV6-5 and TRBJ2-1; 10 positions agree with TRBD2. V lost 6 bases to trimming and J lost 3 bases; unmatched junction nucleotides: 2. This CDR3 has 14 residues. Germline values: CDR1 MNHEY, CDR2 SVGAGI. The CDR3: CASSGTSDYNEQFF. The CDR3 nucleotides are TGTGCCAGCAGCGGGACTAGCGACTACAATGAGCAGTTCTTC.